This T cell receptor (beta chain) stems from a study of vaccination and CD4 T cells after COVID-19. An Oncomine TCR Beta short-read assay was used to sequence the DNA from cultured CD4+ T cells. TCRdb itself ran the PCR reads through MiXCR, one entry per CDR3 protein. The repertoire holds about 6,500 distinct CDR3 sequences, with around 50% as singletons. The CDR3 contains 12 residues. Trimming removed 3 bases at V and 3 bases at J, with 8 bases between. The germline CDR1 and CDR2 sequences are SQVTM and ANQGSEA. Treatment of the sample: approximately 9-day PBMC culture with coronavirus spike peptide pools or control peptides (ViraFEST assay). During the years 2011-2018, before the COVID-19 pandemic, the unexposed donor's CD4+ T cells were collected. This clonotype was seen a handful of times. The target antigen is unknown.

The chain joins TRBV29-1 to TRBJ1-2; TRBD1 might be the D (6 bases). This TCR was recovered from a human donor in good health. The sample consisted of CD4+ T cells from blood, cultured in vitro. The CDR3 protein is CSVDRGYYGYTF. DNA of the CDR3: TGCAGCGTTGACAGGGGATACTATGGCTACACCTTC.